Below are 25 T cell receptor beta chains sequenced from a single sample in a study of T cell responses to AZD1222 COVID-19 vaccine. Measured with immunoSEQ multiplex PCR; TCRdb has only the in-frame clones, and not every one. The table shows about 120,000 clones, with 75% to 90% occurring only once. The sequencing used peripheral blood, collected on day 0 of MenACWY control vaccination. The receptors were gathered from an adult in good health.

In this sample, this clone turned up a few times. The sample holds other DNA sequences that translate to the same CDR3. The V and J genes are TRBV7-2 and TRBJ1-1, with D maybe TRBD1 (5 bases). Germline V CDR1 and CDR2: SGHTA, FQGNSA. The V end was cut by 3 bases, the J end by 1 base, with 6 bases between. The CDR3 loop spans 13 amino acids. For the CDR3, the DNA is TGTGCCAGCAGCTTGGGGACGAACACTGAAGCTTTCTTT. Protein: CASSLGTNTEAFF.

The chain combines TRBV5-8 with TRBJ2-3; D may be TRBD1 (7 bases). V was trimmed by 0 bases and J by 6 bases, leaving 11 bases between them. Germline V gene lookup returns CDR1 SGHTS and CDR2 YDEGEE. The CDR3 has 14 residues. The DNA for the CDR3 is TGTGCCAGCAGCTTGGTACAGGGGAGGGATACGCAGTATTTT. It translates to CASSLVQGRDTQYF.

The chain combines TRBV24-1 with TRBJ2-5, with 7 bases lining up with TRBD2. This CDR3 is built from 15 residues. The germline gives CDR1 KGHDR, CDR2 SFDVKD. The V and J ends lost 9 bases and 1 base, in that order; junction bases with no gene match: 10. For the CDR3, the DNA is TGTGCCACCTCCCACACGGGAGGAGTCCAAGAGACCCAGTACTTC. Its translation is CATSHTGGVQETQYF.

The V gene is TRBV19, the J gene TRBJ2-4; 7 positions match TRBD1. There are 17 residues in the CDR3. Trimming took 5 bases from V and 0 from J; bases not matched to a gene: 10. Germline V CDR1 and CDR2: LNHDA, SQIVND (reference sequence). CDR3 loop: CASSPTKGQLAKNIQYF. DNA of the CDR3: TGTGCCAGTAGTCCTACTAAGGGACAGCTAGCCAAAAACATTCAGTACTTC.

The chain recombines TRBV19 with TRBJ2-2; 8 positions agree with TRBD1. Germline CDR1 LNHDA, CDR2 SQIVND (reference sequence). V was clipped by 8 bases and J by 6 bases; unmatched bases: 11. The CDR3 is 15 residues long. CDR3 DNA sequence: TGTGCCAGTTACAGGGGGTCACATTCACCCGGGGAGCTGTTTTTT. It encodes CASYRGSHSPGELFF.

The chain uses TRBV7-9 and TRBJ2-5, with D perhaps TRBD2 (6 bases). CDR1 and CDR2 (germline): SEHNR, FQNEAQ (reference sequence). There are 15 residues in the CDR3. Trimming took off 4 bases at V and 9 bases at J, with 21 bases between the two ends. CDR3 in amino acids: CASSSGDGALWAQYF. CDR3 DNA sequence: TGTGCCAGCAGCTCGGGGGACGGCGCGTTGTGGGCCCAGTACTTC.

This rearrangement joins TRBV4-2 to TRBJ2-5, with a weak D call TRBD2 (6 bases). The CDR3 is 14 amino acids. The V end was cut by 3 bases, the J end by 5 bases, with 13 bases between. Germline CDR1 and CDR2: LGHNA and YNFKEQ. The CDR3 sequence is CASSQGPGGETQYF. DNA of the CDR3: TGTGCCAGCAGCCAGGGTCCCGGAGGGGAGACCCAGTACTTC.

J is TRBJ1-4 and V is TRBV9; D perhaps matches TRBD1 (6 bases). Germline lookup yields CDR1 SGDLS and CDR2 YYNGEE. This CDR3 spans 14 amino acids. V dropped 5 bases and J dropped 1 base, with 9 bases sitting between them. CDR3 in DNA: TGTGCCAGCAGTAAAGGGGGAACTAATGAAAAACTGTTTTTT. Amino acids: CASSKGGTNEKLFF. The full variable domain, rest sourced from reference TRBV9 and TRBJ1-4, is DSGVTQTPKHLITATGQRVTLRCSPRSGDLSVYWYQQSLDQGLQFLIQYYNGEERAKGNILERFSAQQFPDLHSELNLSSLELGDSALYFCASSKGGTNEKLFFGSGTQLSVL.

This chain joins TRBV6-5 and TRBJ2-7, with D tentatively TRBD1 (6 bases). The CDR3 has 14 amino acids. Germline lookup yields CDR1 MNHEY and CDR2 SVGAGI. V was trimmed by 2 bases and J by 3 bases, leaving 11 bases between them. The CDR3 bases are TGTGCCAGCAGTTACCGACAGGAAATCTACGAGCAGTACTTC. Its protein product is CASSYRQEIYEQYF.

The chain couples TRBV27 to TRBJ2-5; D gene ambiguous. V gave up 0 bases and J gave up 1 base, with 12 bases separating them. The CDR3 has 16 amino acids. Germline values: CDR1 MNHEY, CDR2 SMNVEV (reference sequence). CDR3 sequence (DNA): TGTGCCAGCAGTTTATCGTATTTCAGCAGCCAAGAGACCCAGTACTTC. This sequence encodes CASSLSYFSSQETQYF.

The rearrangement links TRBV21-1 to TRBJ1-2; the D call of TRBD1 is as the table states it, not checked on the DNA. TRBV21-1 is designated a pseudogene. CDR3 length: 15 amino acids. The CDR3 is CASRTGGNANYGYTF. The DNA for the CDR3 is TGTGCCAGCCGGACAGGGGGCAATGCTAACTATGGCTACACCTTC.

The count of this clone is one. The chain combines TRBV3-1 (or the pseudogene TRBV3-2) with TRBJ1-2; a possible D gene is TRBD1 (6 bases). CDR3 size: 13 residues. Trimming shortened V by 6 bases and J by 11 bases, and 19 bases separated the two germline ends. The germline V gene has CDR1 LGHDT and CDR2 YNNKEL (reference sequence). The CDR3 nucleotides are TGTGCCAGCAGGCCACTACAGGGACTTCGATACACCTTC. Its translation is CASRPLQGLRYTF.

This chain uses TRBV19 with TRBJ2-5; 8 nucleotides agree with TRBD1. V lost 7 bases, J lost 5 bases, and 6 bases stayed unmatched. Germline V lookup: CDR1 LNHDA, CDR2 SQIVND (reference sequence). This CDR3 has 13 residues. CDR3 in amino acids: CASKQGAGETQYF. CDR3 bases: TGTGCCAGTAAGCAGGGGGCCGGGGAGACCCAGTACTTC.

The V call is TRBV4-2, the J call TRBJ1-3, with 7 positions matching TRBD1. CDR3 length equals 15 residues. Germline assignment: CDR1 LGHNA and CDR2 YNFKEQ. Germline trimming cut 1 base from V and 3 bases from J; bases unmatched to any gene: 3. This CDR3 reads CASSQAGQIGNTIYF. In DNA form, the CDR3 reads TGTGCCAGCAGCCAAGCGGGACAGATTGGAAACACCATATATTTT.

The rearrangement joins TRBV5-6 to TRBJ2-3; D assignment may be TRBD1 or TRBD2 (6 bases each). The germline CDR1 and CDR2 sequences are SGHDT and YYEEEE. The CDR3 has 15 amino acids. The V gene lost 2 bases and the J gene lost 5 bases, with 15 bases spanning the gap. The DNA for the CDR3 is TGTGCCAGCAGCTTCGGGGGCTCCGGGGTAGATACGCAGTATTTT. It encodes CASSFGGSGVDTQYF.

The chain recombines TRBV5-5 with TRBJ1-1; 7 bases line up with TRBD1. The CDR3 runs to 15 residues. Losses at the gene ends were 4 bases for V and 2 bases for J; bases not matched to a gene: 8. Germline V gene sequence: CDR1 SGHKS, CDR2 YYEKEE (reference sequence). The chain's CDR3 is CASSRTDRSNTEAFF. CDR3 in DNA: TGTGCCAGCAGCCGAACGGACAGGTCAAACACTGAAGCTTTCTTT. The variable domain in full, completed from reference TRBV5-5 and TRBJ1-1, reads DAGVTQSPTHLIKTRGQQVTLRCSPISGHKSVSWYQQVLGQGPQFIFQYYEKEERGRGNFPDRFSARQFPNYSSELNVNALLLGDSALYLCASSRTDRSNTEAFFGQGTRLTVV.

The chain recombines TRBV3-1 (or the pseudogene TRBV3-2) with TRBJ2-7, with D perhaps assigned TRBD1 or TRBD2 (5 bases each). V gave up 3 bases and J gave up 0 bases, with 15 bases separating them. Per the germline V gene, CDR1 is LGHDT and CDR2 is YNNKEL (reference sequence). CDR3 length: 16 residues. CDR3 nucleotides: TGTGCCAGCAGCCACCGGTTGGGACGGTTCTCCTACGAGCAGTACTTC. Amino acid sequence: CASSHRLGRFSYEQYF.

This chain uses TRBV27 with TRBJ2-7, with TRBD1 matching over 8 bases. Germline V gives CDR1 MNHEY, CDR2 SMNVEV (reference sequence). This CDR3 has 14 residues. The J segment lost 3 bases and the V segment lost 10 bases, leaving 11 bases of the junction unmatched. This chain's CDR3 is CATMGWTGSYEQYF. In DNA, the CDR3 is TGTGCCACCATGGGGTGGACAGGGAGCTACGAGCAGTACTTC.

This sequence joins TRBV2 and TRBJ1-4, with D maybe TRBD1 (6 bases). V dropped 6 bases and J dropped 5 bases, with 19 bases sitting between them. The CDR3 spans 16 residues. The germline gives CDR1 SNHLY, CDR2 FYNNEI. The CDR3 protein is CASSPGGRGLNEKLFF. The CDR3 DNA is TGTGCCAGCAGCCCAGGCGGCAGGGGACTAAATGAAAAACTGTTTTTT.

The chain combines TRBV30 with TRBJ1-2; D uncertain. CDR3 length: 12 amino acids. In germline, CDR1 is GTSNPN, CDR2 SVGIG (reference sequence). The germline V and J ends were trimmed by 3 bases and 4 bases, with 9 bases remaining between them. The CDR3 DNA reads as TGTGCCTGGAGAACGTCGCCCTATGGCTACACCTTC. Translation gives CAWRTSPYGYTF.

This clone was observed once. The chain is built from TRBV6-6 and TRBJ2-7; 9 nucleotides align to TRBD1. This CDR3 region has 13 residues. V trimming: 8 bases; J trimming: 3 bases; junction bases outside the gene matches: 5. The germline CDR1 and CDR2 sequences are MNHNY and SVGAGI (reference sequence). CDR3 region: CASGQGLHYEQYF. In DNA, the CDR3 is TGTGCCAGCGGACAGGGGCTTCACTACGAGCAGTACTTC.

This chain joins TRBV18 and TRBJ2-2, with D unresolved. This CDR3 contains 15 residues. V was shortened by 6 bases and J by 5 bases, with 16 bases between the two germline ends. CDR1 KGHSH and CDR2 LQKENI come from the germline V gene. CDR3 nucleotides: TGTGCCAGCTCGGTGACCCCGACCGGGACCGGGGAGCTGTTTTTT. It codes for CASSVTPTGTGELFF.

This chain uses TRBV12-5 with TRBJ2-1, with 8 bases that match TRBD2. Germline V gives CDR1 LGHNT, CDR2 FRNRAP. The J segment lost 5 bases and the V segment lost 7 bases, leaving 4 bases of the junction unmatched. The CDR3 is 13 residues long. CDR3 coding DNA: TGTGCTAGTGCGCGGGGGGAGAACAATGAGCAGTTCTTC. This encodes CASARGENNEQFF.

The genes are TRBV19 and TRBJ2-1; 9 bases line up with TRBD1. Germline V gene lookup returns CDR1 LNHDA and CDR2 SQIVND (reference sequence). CDR3 length equals 15 residues. Unmatched junction bases numbered 6, after V lost 2 bases and J lost 7 bases. In nucleotides, the CDR3 is TGTGCCAGTAGTATACTAGCCGGGACAGGGAATGAGCAGTTCTTC. Translated: CASSILAGTGNEQFF.

This chain links TRBV12-3 or TRBV12-4 with TRBJ1-5; D is unclear. The CDR3 sequence is 13 residues long. The germline V and J ends were trimmed by 4 bases and 3 bases, with 7 bases remaining between them. CDR3 residues: CASSSSANQPQHF. CDR3 sequence (DNA): TGTGCCAGCAGTTCCAGCGCCAATCAGCCCCAGCATTTT.